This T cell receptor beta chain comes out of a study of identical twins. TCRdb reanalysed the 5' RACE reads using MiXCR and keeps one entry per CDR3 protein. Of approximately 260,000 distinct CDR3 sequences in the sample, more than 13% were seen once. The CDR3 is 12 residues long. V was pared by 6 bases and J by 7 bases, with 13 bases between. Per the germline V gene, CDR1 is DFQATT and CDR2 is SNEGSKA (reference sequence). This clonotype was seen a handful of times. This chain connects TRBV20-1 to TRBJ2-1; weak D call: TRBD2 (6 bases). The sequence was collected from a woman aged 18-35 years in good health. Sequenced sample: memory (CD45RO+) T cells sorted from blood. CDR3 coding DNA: TGCAGTGCGGCAGGAGGGCCTAATGAGCAGTTCTTC. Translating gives CSAAGGPNEQFF.